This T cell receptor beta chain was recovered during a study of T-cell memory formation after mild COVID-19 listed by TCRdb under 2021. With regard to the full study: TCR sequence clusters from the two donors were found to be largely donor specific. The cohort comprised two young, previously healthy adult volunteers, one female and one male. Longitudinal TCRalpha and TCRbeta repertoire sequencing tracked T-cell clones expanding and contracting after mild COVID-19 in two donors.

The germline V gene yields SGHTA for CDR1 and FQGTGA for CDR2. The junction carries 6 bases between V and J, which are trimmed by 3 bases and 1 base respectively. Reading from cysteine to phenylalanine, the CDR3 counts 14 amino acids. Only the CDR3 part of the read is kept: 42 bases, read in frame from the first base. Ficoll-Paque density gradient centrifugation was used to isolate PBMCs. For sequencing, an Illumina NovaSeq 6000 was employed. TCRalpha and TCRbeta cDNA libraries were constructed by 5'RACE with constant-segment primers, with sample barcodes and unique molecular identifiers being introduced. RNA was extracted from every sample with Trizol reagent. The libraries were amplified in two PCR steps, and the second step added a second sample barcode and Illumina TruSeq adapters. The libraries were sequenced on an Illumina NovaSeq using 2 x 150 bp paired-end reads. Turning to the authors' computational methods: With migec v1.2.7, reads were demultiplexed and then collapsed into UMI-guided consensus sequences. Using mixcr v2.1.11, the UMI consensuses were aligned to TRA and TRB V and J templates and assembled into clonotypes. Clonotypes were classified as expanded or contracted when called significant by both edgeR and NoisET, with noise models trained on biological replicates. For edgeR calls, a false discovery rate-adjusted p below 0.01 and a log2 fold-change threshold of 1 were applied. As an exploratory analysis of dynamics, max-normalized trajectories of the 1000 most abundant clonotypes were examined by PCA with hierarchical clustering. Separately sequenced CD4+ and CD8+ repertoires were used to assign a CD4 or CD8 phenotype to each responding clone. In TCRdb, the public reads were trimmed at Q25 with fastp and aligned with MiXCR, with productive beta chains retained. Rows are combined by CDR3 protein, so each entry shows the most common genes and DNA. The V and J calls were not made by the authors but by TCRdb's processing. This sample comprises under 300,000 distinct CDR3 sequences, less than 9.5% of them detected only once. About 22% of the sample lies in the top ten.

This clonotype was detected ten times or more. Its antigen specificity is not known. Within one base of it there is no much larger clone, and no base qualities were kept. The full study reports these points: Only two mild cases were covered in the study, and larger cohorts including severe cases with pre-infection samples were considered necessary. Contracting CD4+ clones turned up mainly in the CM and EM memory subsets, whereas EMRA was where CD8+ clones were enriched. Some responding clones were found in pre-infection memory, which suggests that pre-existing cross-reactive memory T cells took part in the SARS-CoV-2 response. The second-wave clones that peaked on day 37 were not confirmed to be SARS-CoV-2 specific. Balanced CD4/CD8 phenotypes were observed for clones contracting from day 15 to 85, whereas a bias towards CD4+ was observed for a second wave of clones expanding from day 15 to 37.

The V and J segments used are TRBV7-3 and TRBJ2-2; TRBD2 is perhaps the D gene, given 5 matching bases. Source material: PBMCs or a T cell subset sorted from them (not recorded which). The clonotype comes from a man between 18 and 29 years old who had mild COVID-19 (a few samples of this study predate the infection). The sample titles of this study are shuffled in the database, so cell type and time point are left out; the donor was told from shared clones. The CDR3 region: CASSFRGNTGELFF. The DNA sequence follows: TGTGCCAGCAGCTTCCGGGGGAACACCGGGGAGCTGTTTTTT.